This T cell receptor (beta chain) derives from a study of blood T cell repertoires in COVID-19. Germline V gene data show CDR1 as SEHNR and CDR2 as FQNEAQ (reference sequence). This CDR3 contains 16 residues. V gave up 0 bases and J gave up 4 bases; unmatched junction bases: 5. In the original workflow: Nucleated cell counts were estimated from reference gene primer amplification. Some clones are missing from TCRdb's copy, which holds only in-frame ones; the method was immunoSEQ multiplex PCR. Clonal size and the V and J genes are those of that table, whereas D and trimming came from the DNA. This sample yields about 47,000 clones, of which 70% to 90% are seen a single time; around 3% belongs to the top ten.

The TCR sequence derives from a man between 45 and 60 years old with active COVID-19. The J gene is TRBJ1-5, the V gene TRBV7-9; 8 positions agree with TRBD1. The specimen was peripheral blood. The DNA for the CDR3 is TGTGCCAGCAGCTTAGCAGGGACAGGACCTAATCAGCCCCAGCATTTT. This codes for CASSLAGTGPNQPQHF.